The 18 T cell receptor beta chains listed next were all sequenced from one sample in a study of PD-1 blockade in classical Hodgkin lymphoma. The protocol was immunoSEQ multiplex PCR, while the TCRdb copy is restricted to in-frame clones and leaves out a portion. The sample includes about 17,000 clones, around three fifths of them seen just once. Relapses following autologous stem cell transplantation were seen in all patients, with brentuximab vedotin exposure varying. The specimen comprised peripheral blood mononuclear cells (PBMCs), sampled before the second cycle of nivolumab. The receptors stem from a human donor with classical Hodgkin lymphoma.

This clone is large (0.1 to 1%). This sequence joins TRBV27 and TRBJ2-7; 16 bases are shared with TRBD2. Germline-derived CDR1 and CDR2 are MNHEY and SMNVEV (reference sequence). This CDR3 region has 16 residues. Germline trimming cut 5 bases from V and 2 bases from J; bases unmatched to any gene: 3. The DNA of the CDR3 is TGTGCCAGCAGTGCGGGACTAGCGGGGGGGGCCTACGAGCAGTACTTC. Amino acid sequence: CASSAGLAGGAYEQYF.

The rearrangement links TRBV9 to TRBJ1-1; no reliable D call. V was shortened by 0 bases and J by 0 bases, with 6 bases between the two germline ends. Per germline, CDR1 SGDLS and CDR2 YYNGEE. This CDR3 spans 14 amino acids. The CDR3 DNA follows: TGTGCCAGCAGCGTAGAAGGATTGAACACTGAAGCTTTCTTT. Protein sequence: CASSVEGLNTEAFF.

CDR3 coding DNA: TGTGCCAGCAGCCCAGCCGCGGGGGCAGGGGGCAATCAGCCCCAGCATTTT. Translating gives CASSPAAGAGGNQPQHF. V and J are TRBV4-2 and TRBJ1-5; tentative D call: TRBD1 (6 bases). The ends were cut back, 4 bases at V and 2 bases at J, with 18 bases in the middle. This CDR3 comprises 17 residues. Germline V CDR1 and CDR2: LGHNA, YNFKEQ.

This clone was counted only a few times. The genes are TRBV28 and TRBJ1-6; no definite D call. This CDR3 has 15 amino acids. From germline, CDR1 is MDHEN and CDR2 SYDVKM. V lost 3 bases and J 7 bases, leaving 13 bases between the germline ends. Here the CDR3 reads CASSLSGLWNSPLHF. In nucleotides, the CDR3 is TGTGCCAGCAGTTTGAGTGGGCTCTGGAATTCACCCCTCCACTTT.

The chain is built from TRBV4-1 and TRBJ1-2; 12 bases agree with TRBD1. This CDR3 region has 19 residues. V trimming: 1 base; J trimming: 2 bases; junction bases outside the gene matches: 11. Germline values: CDR1 MGHRA, CDR2 YSYEKL. The CDR3 sequence: CASSQGEWGQGAVNYGYTF. The CDR3 DNA reads TGCGCCAGCAGCCAAGGAGAGTGGGGACAGGGGGCGGTAAACTATGGCTACACCTTC.

This rearrangement joins TRBV15 to TRBJ2-7; D possibly uses TRBD1 or TRBD2 (5 bases each). CDR1 is LNHNV, CDR2 YYDKDF, per germline (reference sequence). The CDR3 covers 13 residues. Trimming removed 0 bases from V and 4 bases from J, with 7 bases in between. The CDR3 nucleotides read TGTGCCACCAGCAGAGATTGGGGGTACGAGCAGTACTTC. Its protein product is CATSRDWGYEQYF. The variable domain in full, with the rest retrieved from reference TRBV15 and TRBJ2-7, is DAMVIQNPRYQVTQFGKPVTLSCSQTLNHNVMYWYQQKSSQAPKLLFHYYDKDFNNEADTPDNFQSRRPNTSFCFLDIRSPGLGDTAMYLCATSRDWGYEQYFGPGTRLTVT.

This sequence joins TRBV11-3 and TRBJ2-1; D is possibly TRBD2 (6 bases). The CDR3 is 15 residues long. Between the trimmed V and J ends, which lost 4 bases and 5 bases, there was a span of 15 bases. Germline V gives CDR1 SGHNT, CDR2 YENEEA. In nucleotides, the CDR3 is TGTGCCAGCAGCTCGGAGGGGTCAGCGGACAATGAGCAGTTCTTC. Translating gives CASSSEGSADNEQFF.

The genes are TRBV25-1 and TRBJ2-1, with a weak D call TRBD1 (6 bases). V lost 1 base, J lost 6 bases, and 13 bases lay in between. This CDR3 is built from 15 residues. The germline V gene encodes CDR1 MGHDK and CDR2 SYGVNS. CDR3 sequence (DNA): TGTGCCAGCAGTGAATCTGGCAGGGGAAGCAATGAGCAGTTCTTC. This sequence encodes CASSESGRGSNEQFF.

The chain links TRBV6-5 to TRBJ1-5, with D possibly matching TRBD1 (6 bases). V gave up 6 bases and J gave up 1 base, with 10 bases separating them. The CDR3 covers 14 residues. Germline CDR1 and CDR2: MNHEY and SVGAGI. Here the CDR3 reads CASRVGASNQPQHF. The CDR3 DNA reads as TGTGCCAGCAGAGTGGGGGCGAGCAATCAGCCCCAGCATTTT.

The gene calls are TRBV19 and TRBJ2-7, with TRBD2 identical over 7 bases. Germline lookup yields CDR1 LNHDA and CDR2 SQIVND (reference sequence). The CDR3 is 13 residues long. V was clipped by 4 bases and J by 3 bases; unmatched bases: 3. Here the CDR3 DNA reads TGTGCCAGTAGTAGCGGGAGAATCTACGAGCAGTACTTC. This gives the protein CASSSGRIYEQYF.

This chain joins TRBV30 and TRBJ2-1; TRBD2 agrees at 11 bases. Germline CDR1 is GTSNPN and CDR2 is SVGIG (reference sequence). The V and J ends lost 0 bases and 6 bases, in that order; junction bases with no gene match: 1. This CDR3 comprises 14 residues. The CDR3 coding sequence is TGTGCCTGGAGTGTACTAGCGGGGGTCAATGAGCAGTTCTTC. Translated, it gives CAWSVLAGVNEQFF.

This clone has just one count. The chain uses TRBV5-4 and TRBJ1-6; possible D gene TRBD1, 6 bases. Germline CDR1 is SGHNT and CDR2 is YYREEE (reference sequence). The ends were cut back, 5 bases at V and 10 bases at J, with 19 bases in the middle. The length of the CDR3 is 15 residues. CDR3 sequence (DNA): TGTGCCAGCAGTCCTCAAGAAGGGGGGCGGTCACCCCTCCACTTT. Translation gives CASSPQEGGRSPLHF.

The genes are TRBV6-1 and TRBJ1-3; D is unresolved. V gave up 0 bases and J gave up 2 bases, with 5 bases separating them. The germline V gene has CDR1 MNHNS and CDR2 SASEGT. This CDR3 spans 14 amino acids. The CDR3 DNA reads as TGTGCCAGCAGTGAAGCGATACCTGGAAACACCATATATTTT. Translation: CASSEAIPGNTIYF.

The chain is built from TRBV27 and TRBJ2-7; D is ambiguous. The CDR3 contains 13 residues. The V gene's germline CDR1 is MNHEY and CDR2 SMNVEV (reference sequence). Trimming removed 4 bases at V and 7 bases at J, with 14 bases between. The CDR3 spells CASSSLPPREQYF. The CDR3 nucleotides read TGTGCCAGCAGTTCCCTTCCTCCTCGGGAGCAGTACTTC.

CDR3 sequence (DNA): TGTGCCAGCAGCGTCGGGGGCAACAGTAGAAACACCATATATTTT. It codes for CASSVGGNSRNTIYF. The V call is TRBV9, the J call TRBJ1-3, with D possibly being TRBD1 (6 bases). The germline V gene has CDR1 SGDLS and CDR2 YYNGEE. The V end lost 2 bases, the J end lost 5 bases, and 14 bases lay between the germline ends. This CDR3 comprises 15 residues.

The V call is TRBV4-1, the J call TRBJ2-1; TRBD2 matches at 9 bases. From germline, CDR1 is MGHRA and CDR2 YSYEKL. The junction had 11 bases not matched to a gene; V was cut back by 8 bases and J by 3 bases. CDR3 length: 16 amino acids. CDR3 DNA: TGCGCCAGCGCTACCCCCGGGACTAGCTTCTACAATGAGCAGTTCTTC. This encodes CASATPGTSFYNEQFF.

The sample holds one count of this clone. The gene calls are TRBV5-1 and TRBJ2-7; possibly TRBD1 or TRBD2 for D (5 bases each). The V gene's germline CDR1 is SGHRS and CDR2 YFSETQ. CDR3 size: 14 residues. Trimming took off 4 bases at V and 3 bases at J, with 14 bases between the two ends. CDR3: CASSDGTGLYEQYF. CDR3 coding DNA: TGCGCCAGCAGCGACGGGACCGGACTCTACGAGCAGTACTTC.

V is TRBV18 and J is TRBJ1-5; D call uncertain. Germline V gene lookup returns CDR1 KGHSH and CDR2 LQKENI. Trimming left V 4 bases short and J 1 base short, with 8 bases between. The CDR3 length is 14 residues. The CDR3 is CASSRGVSNQPQHF. The CDR3, as DNA: TGTGCCAGCTCACGGGGTGTAAGCAATCAGCCCCAGCATTTT.